Each of the 22 T cell receptor beta chains below was sequenced from the same sample in a study of cytomegalovirus exposure and HLA in healthy donors (dated by TCRdb to the late 2010s). The protocol used for the library was the immunoSEQ multiplex PCR assay. For the multiplex PCR, a mixture combining 60 forward primers for TCR Vbeta segments and 13 reverse primers for TCR Jbeta segments was used. TCRdb stores this immuneACCESS table with in-frame sequences only. Part of the clones is absent; in the studies checked, under half of the shortfall reflects unresolved V genes, and no reason is known for the rest. Within this sample are around 210,000 clones, with about 78% of them counted one time only. 2.9% of the sample is in the top ten clones. Source material: PBMCs. The source is a woman aged 25 to 39 in good health and CMV-seronegative.

The chain links TRBV10-3 to TRBJ1-1; 12 nucleotides match TRBD1. In germline, CDR1 is ENHRY, CDR2 SYGVKD. Germline trimming cut 6 bases from V and 5 bases from J; bases unmatched to any gene: 4. This CDR3 has 14 amino acids. The CDR3 reads CAIRGTGGETEAFF. The CDR3 region has the DNA TGTGCCATCAGGGGGACAGGGGGCGAGACTGAAGCTTTCTTT.

The chain has TRBV18 and TRBJ2-7; possible D gene TRBD1, 5 bases. The germline gives CDR1 KGHSH, CDR2 LQKENI. Deletions cut 7 bases from V and 7 bases from J, with 14 bases between. The CDR3 runs 12 residues. The CDR3 loop is CASLGAGLEQYF. CDR3 bases: TGTGCCAGCTTAGGGGCAGGGTTGGAGCAGTACTTC. The complete variable domain, with remaining parts taken from reference TRBV18 and TRBJ2-7, reads NAGVMQNPRHLVRRRGQEARLRCSPMKGHSHVYWYRQLPEEGLKFMVYLQKENIIDESGMPKERFSAEFPKEGPSILRIQQVVRGDSAAYFCASLGAGLEQYFGPGTRLTVT.

The genes are TRBV6-1 and TRBJ2-2; 9 bases agree with TRBD2. CDR3 length equals 14 residues. Trimming removed 3 bases from V and 7 bases from J; junction bases left unmatched: 3. CDR1 is MNHNS, CDR2 SASEGT, per germline. The CDR3 sequence is CASSEGLARGELFF. In nucleotides, the CDR3 is TGTGCCAGCAGTGAGGGACTAGCCCGCGGGGAGCTGTTTTTT.

The rearrangement links TRBV11-3 to TRBJ2-3, with 15 bases that match TRBD2. The CDR3 extends over 15 amino acids. V shed 4 bases and J 5 bases; nucleotides not matched to a gene: 1. Germline V gene lookup returns CDR1 SGHNT and CDR2 YENEEA. The CDR3 loop reads CASSSGLAGGDTQYF. CDR3 DNA: TGTGCCAGCAGCTCGGGACTAGCGGGGGGAGATACGCAGTATTTT.

The CDR3 region is CAWSVQVNTEAFF. The CDR3 DNA is TGTGCCTGGAGTGTACAGGTCAACACTGAAGCTTTCTTT. The genes are TRBV30 and TRBJ1-1, with a weak D call TRBD1 (5 bases). Germline CDR1 reads GTSNPN; CDR2 reads SVGIG (reference sequence). Trimming cost V 0 bases and J 2 bases, with 7 bases left between them. CDR3 size: 13 residues.

This chain connects TRBV19 to TRBJ1-1, with 7 bases that match TRBD1. CDR1 and CDR2 (germline): LNHDA, SQIVND (reference sequence). The length of the CDR3 is 14 residues. V shed 10 bases, J shed 5 bases, and the junction held 13 bases outside the gene matches. CDR3 bases: TGTGCCACCCGAGCGACAACAGGGGTGACTGAAGCTTTCTTT. Its protein is CATRATTGVTEAFF. Supplemented by reference TRBV19 and TRBJ1-1, the full variable domain reads DGGITQSPKYLFRKEGQNVTLSCEQNLNHDAMYWYRQDPGQGLRLIYYSQIVNDFQKGDIAEGYSVSREKKESFPLTVTSAQKNPTAFYLCATRATTGVTEAFFGQGTRLTVV.

The V and J genes are TRBV5-6 and TRBJ2-7; D perhaps matches TRBD2 (6 bases). Trimming removed 0 bases at V and 3 bases at J, with 10 bases between. Germline CDR1 reads SGHDT; CDR2 reads YYEEEE. The CDR3 loop spans 14 amino acids. The CDR3 bases are TGTGCCAGCAGCTTGGACCGGGAGAACTACGAGCAGTACTTC. It is translated as CASSLDRENYEQYF.

V is TRBV9 and J is TRBJ1-1; TRBD1 is a possible D gene (5 bases). CDR3 length equals 15 residues. V lost 0 bases and J lost 0, with 9 bases in between. CDR1 is SGDLS and CDR2 is YYNGEE in the germline V gene. The DNA of the CDR3 is TGTGCCAGCAGCGTAGTGGGAGGGGTGAACACTGAAGCTTTCTTT. Translating it yields CASSVVGGVNTEAFF.

V and J are TRBV5-6 and TRBJ2-6; the match to TRBD2 covers 7 bases. The trim removed 2 bases at V and 0 bases at J, leaving 2 bases unmatched. From germline, CDR1 is SGHDT and CDR2 YYEEEE. This CDR3 spans 16 amino acids. In DNA, the CDR3 is TGTGCCAGCAGCTTAGCGGGACCCTCTGGGGCCAACGTCCTGACTTTC. Translated: CASSLAGPSGANVLTF.

The CDR3 nucleotides are TGCGCCAGCAGCTTGGACGGGAGCGGGAATGAGCAGTTCTTC. Amino acids: CASSLDGSGNEQFF. V usage is TRBV5-1 and J usage is TRBJ2-1, with a tentative D call TRBD2 (6 bases). Trimming removed 0 bases at V and 7 bases at J, with 11 bases between. The CDR3 runs to 14 residues. CDR1 is SGHRS, CDR2 YFSETQ, per germline.

The chain is built from TRBV5-1 and TRBJ2-2, with a possible D match to TRBD1 (6 bases). The V and J ends lost 3 bases and 1 base respectively, with 10 bases between them. CDR3 length equals 15 residues. Looked up from germline, CDR1 is SGHRS and CDR2 is YFSETQ. CDR3 DNA: TGCGCCAGCAGCTCGTTGGACAGGAACACCGGGGAGCTGTTTTTT. Its translation: CASSSLDRNTGELFF.

This clone was seen only a few times. The chain uses TRBV28 and TRBJ2-1, with TRBD2 matching over 11 bases. Germline V gives CDR1 MDHEN, CDR2 SYDVKM. The CDR3 loop spans 14 amino acids. V shed 7 bases, J shed 13 bases, and the junction held 12 bases outside the gene matches. Here the CDR3 DNA reads TGTGCCAGCAACACCCGGGCGGGACTAGCGGAACAGTTCTTC. Encoded protein: CASNTRAGLAEQFF.

Details on this clone: Germline is not matched at one junction end, which may reflect a read error. J is TRBJ2-3 and V is TRBV7-7; 7 bases agree with TRBD2. Germline V gene data show CDR1 as SSHAT and CDR2 as FNYEAQ (reference sequence). The CDR3 extends over 15 amino acids. The CDR3 DNA is TGTGCTAGCAGCTTACGACTAGCAGGAGCAGATACGCAGTATTTT. As protein: CASSLRLAGADTQYF.

This clone was picked up a small number of times. The J gene is TRBJ2-3, the V gene TRBV7-8; D not certain. The germline gives CDR1 SGHVS, CDR2 FQNEAQ. Trimming took off 6 bases at V and 6 bases at J, with 10 bases between the two ends. The CDR3 contains 12 residues. The CDR3, as DNA: TGTGCCAGCAGTATAGCTTTTGATACGCAGTATTTT. Amino acids: CASSIAFDTQYF.

The J gene is TRBJ2-1, the V gene TRBV6-1; D uncertain. Germline V CDR1 and CDR2: MNHNS, SASEGT. The CDR3 is 11 amino acids. V was cut by 2 bases and J by 8 bases, with 4 bases left in between. The CDR3 reads CASSEFYEQFF. For the CDR3, the DNA is TGTGCCAGCAGTGAATTCTATGAGCAGTTCTTC.

This clone showed up just a few times. The rearrangement joins TRBV9 to TRBJ2-1; 10 nucleotides align to TRBD2. The CDR3 has 15 residues. V dropped 2 bases and J dropped 7; count of bases not matched to a gene: 6. CDR1 and CDR2 from the germline V gene are SGDLS and YYNGEE. The DNA of the CDR3 is TGTGCCAGCAGCGTTTTTACTAGCGGGAATAATGAGCAGTTCTTC. Amino acid sequence: CASSVFTSGNNEQFF. The full variable domain, completed using reference TRBV9 and TRBJ2-1, is DSGVTQTPKHLITATGQRVTLRCSPRSGDLSVYWYQQSLDQGLQFLIQYYNGEERAKGNILERFSAQQFPDLHSELNLSSLELGDSALYFCASSVFTSGNNEQFFGPGTRLTVL.

Comments on this clone: Other DNA sequences in the sample encode the same CDR3. V is TRBV6-5 and J is TRBJ1-2; the D is unclear. V gave up 4 bases and J gave up 2 bases, with 14 bases separating them. Germline CDR1 MNHEY, CDR2 SVGAGI. This CDR3 comprises 15 residues. The CDR3 nucleotides are TGTGCCAGCAGTTTTTCGACGGGAAGCAACTATGGCTACACCTTC. This encodes CASSFSTGSNYGYTF.

This chain connects TRBV15 to TRBJ1-2; D gene unclear. The V gene's germline CDR1 is LNHNV and CDR2 YYDKDF (reference sequence). Trimming took 1 base from V and 10 from J, leaving 13 bases between them. The CDR3 runs to 13 residues. CDR3 nucleotides: TGTGCCACCAGCAGAGGGGAGAAACGGAACTACACCTTC. Translated, it gives CATSRGEKRNYTF.

This chain links TRBV28 with TRBJ1-6; D is perhaps TRBD1 (5 bases). CDR3 length: 14 amino acids. V was cut by 0 bases and J by 11 bases, with 11 bases left in between. In germline, CDR1 is MDHEN, CDR2 SYDVKM. CDR3 in DNA: TGTGCCAGCAGTTTATGGGCAGGGAATCCACCCCTCCACTTT. Its translation is CASSLWAGNPPLHF.

The chain uses TRBV28 and TRBJ2-1, with D maybe TRBD1 (5 bases). Trimming cost V 2 bases and J 6 bases, with 14 bases left between them. This CDR3 has 15 amino acids. Germline CDR1 reads MDHEN; CDR2 reads SYDVKM. CDR3 in DNA: TGTGCCAGCAGTTTACTGGACAATTTGGTCAATGAGCAGTTCTTC. It encodes CASSLLDNLVNEQFF.

The chain carries TRBV12-2 and TRBJ1-2; TRBD1 reflects the table's D call only, with no check against the DNA. TRBV12-2 is a recognized pseudogene. The CDR3 is 14 amino acids. CDR3: CASRLIQEDYGYTF. The CDR3 DNA reads TGTGCAAGTCGCTTGATACAGGAAGACTATGGCTACACCTTC.

The V call is TRBV5-1, the J call TRBJ1-4; perhaps TRBD1 as D (5 bases). The germline V gene encodes CDR1 SGHRS and CDR2 YFSETQ. This CDR3 is 13 amino acids long. Trimming removed 4 bases at V and 5 bases at J, with 9 bases between. CDR3 in amino acids: CASSPGENEKLFF. CDR3 bases: TGCGCCAGCAGCCCGGGGGAGAATGAAAAACTGTTTTTT.